The 3 T cell receptor beta chains below all came from one sample that was sequenced in a study of blood T cell repertoires in COVID-19 (dated by TCRdb to between 2020 and 2021). Library preparation used the immunoSEQ multiplex PCR assay. TCRdb took over this immuneACCESS table, retaining in-frame rearrangements with V and J assigned. Such tables are incomplete; in checked studies, under half of the missing clones stem from an unresolved V gene, and the remainder is unexplained. In all, the sample holds 200,000 to 250,000 clones, and 83% of those were seen once. Around 1.3% of the sample comes from the top ten. The sample comprised peripheral blood. These receptors originate from a woman in her twenties or thirties with COVID-19, enrolled during active disease.

The genes are TRBV5-1 and TRBJ2-2; 10 positions match TRBD2. Trimming cost V 4 bases and J 4 bases; bases outside gene matches: 4. Per germline, CDR1 SGHRS and CDR2 YFSETQ. The length of the CDR3 is 15 residues. CDR3 DNA sequence: TGCGCCAGCAGCCGGAGACTAGCGGGCACCGGGGAGCTGTTTTTT. Its protein product is CASSRRLAGTGELFF.

This clone was counted once. The genes are TRBV19 and TRBJ1-2; 8 nucleotides agree with TRBD1. Germline V gene sequence: CDR1 LNHDA, CDR2 SQIVND (reference sequence). The CDR3 loop spans 16 amino acids. J was trimmed by 4 bases and V by 4 bases; bases with no gene match: 11. The CDR3 nucleotides are TGTGCCAGTAGTAAGCCCGGCGACAGGGGACGCTATGGCTACACCTTC. Translated: CASSKPGDRGRYGYTF.

The chain's CDR3 is CASRGQGAINEKLFF. DNA for the CDR3: TGCGCCAGCAGAGGCCAGGGGGCCATTAATGAAAAACTGTTTTTT. V and J are TRBV5-1 and TRBJ1-4; 8 nucleotides agree with TRBD1. The V segment lost 5 bases and the J segment 4 bases; nucleotides outside the gene matches: 7. CDR3 length: 15 residues. Germline V lookup: CDR1 SGHRS, CDR2 YFSETQ.